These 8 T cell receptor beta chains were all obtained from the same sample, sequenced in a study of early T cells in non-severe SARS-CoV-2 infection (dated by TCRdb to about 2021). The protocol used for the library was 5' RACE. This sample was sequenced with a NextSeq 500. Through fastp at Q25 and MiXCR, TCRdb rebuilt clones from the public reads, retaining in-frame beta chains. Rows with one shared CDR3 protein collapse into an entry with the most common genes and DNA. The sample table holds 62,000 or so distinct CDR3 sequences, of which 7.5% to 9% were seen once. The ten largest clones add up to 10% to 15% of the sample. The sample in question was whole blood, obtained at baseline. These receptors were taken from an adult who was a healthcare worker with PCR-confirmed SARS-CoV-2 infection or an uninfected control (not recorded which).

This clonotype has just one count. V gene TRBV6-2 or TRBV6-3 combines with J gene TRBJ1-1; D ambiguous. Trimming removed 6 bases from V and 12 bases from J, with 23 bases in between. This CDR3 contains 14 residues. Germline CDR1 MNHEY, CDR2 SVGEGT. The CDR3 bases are TGTGCCAGCAGCCTACGGATTGAGGCTGCTATAACTTTCTTT. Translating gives CASSLRIEAAITFF.

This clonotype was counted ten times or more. The CDR3 reads CATSDGPSYTF. The CDR3 DNA reads TGTGCCACCAGTGACGGACCCAGCTACACCTTC. V and J are TRBV24-1 and TRBJ1-2; D remains unclear. From germline, CDR1 is KGHDR and CDR2 SFDVKD. CDR3 length: 11 amino acids. Trimming took 4 bases from V and 9 from J, leaving 8 bases between them.

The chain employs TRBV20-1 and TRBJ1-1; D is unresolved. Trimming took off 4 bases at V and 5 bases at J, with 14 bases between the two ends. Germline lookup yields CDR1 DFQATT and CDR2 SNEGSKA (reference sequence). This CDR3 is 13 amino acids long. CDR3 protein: CSAIRWPITEAFF. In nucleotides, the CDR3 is TGCAGTGCTATTAGATGGCCGATAACTGAAGCTTTCTTT.

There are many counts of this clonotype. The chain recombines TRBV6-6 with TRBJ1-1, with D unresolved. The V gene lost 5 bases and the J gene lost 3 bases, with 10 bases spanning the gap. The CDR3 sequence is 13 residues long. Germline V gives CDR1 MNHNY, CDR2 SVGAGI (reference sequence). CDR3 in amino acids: CASSTTRYTEAFF. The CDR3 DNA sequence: TGTGCCAGCAGTACCACGCGGTACACTGAAGCTTTCTTT.

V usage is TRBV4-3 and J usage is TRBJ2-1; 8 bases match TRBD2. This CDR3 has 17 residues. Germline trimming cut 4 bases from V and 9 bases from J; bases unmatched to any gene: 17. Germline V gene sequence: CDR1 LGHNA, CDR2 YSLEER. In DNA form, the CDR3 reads TGCGCCAGCAGCCTGGGGGACTCAGCGGGAGTAAGTGGTGAGCAGTTCTTC. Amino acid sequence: CASSLGDSAGVSGEQFF.

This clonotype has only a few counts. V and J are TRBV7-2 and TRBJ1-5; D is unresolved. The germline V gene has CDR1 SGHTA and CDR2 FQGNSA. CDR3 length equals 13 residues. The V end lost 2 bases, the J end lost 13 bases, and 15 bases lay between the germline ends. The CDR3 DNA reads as TGTGCCAGCAGCTTATCCTCTCCTAGCCCTCAGCATTTT. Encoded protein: CASSLSSPSPQHF. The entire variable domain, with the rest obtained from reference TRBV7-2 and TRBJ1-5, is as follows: GAGVSQSPSNKVTEKGKDVELRCDPISGHTALYWYRQSLGQGLEFLIYFQGNSAPDKSGLPSDRFSAERTGGSVSTLTIQRTQQEDSAVYLCASSLSSPSPQHFGDGTRLSIL.

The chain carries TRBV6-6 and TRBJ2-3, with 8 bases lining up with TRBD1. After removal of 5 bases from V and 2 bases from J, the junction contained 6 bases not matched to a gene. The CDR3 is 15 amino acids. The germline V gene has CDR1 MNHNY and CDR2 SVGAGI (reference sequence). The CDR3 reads CASSTPDRATDTQYF. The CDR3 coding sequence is TGTGCCAGCAGTACCCCGGACAGGGCCACAGATACGCAGTATTTT.

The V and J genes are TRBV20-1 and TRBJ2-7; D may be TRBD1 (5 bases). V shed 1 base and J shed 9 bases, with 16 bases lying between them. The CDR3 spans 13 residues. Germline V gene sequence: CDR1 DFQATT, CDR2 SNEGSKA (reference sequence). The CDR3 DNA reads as TGCAGTGCTAGAGGGGGCGATGTGGCCTGGCAGTACTTC. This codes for CSARGGDVAWQYF.